This entry describes one TCR beta chain. The data were obtained in a study of blood T cell repertoires in COVID-19. Study as a whole: Italy, Spain and the United States were the sources of the convalescent and acute COVID-19 samples. In each case, the material was cDNA or gDNA derived from T cells, B-cell-depleted T cells, or PBMCs.

Germline loops: CDR1 LNHNV, CDR2 YYDKDF (reference sequence). The CDR3 has 20 amino acids. The V and J ends lost 8 bases and 0 bases, in that order; junction bases with no gene match: 22. Original analysis: From reference gene primer amplification, estimates of nucleated cell counts were derived. Produced via immunoSEQ multiplex PCR; TCRdb's table is partial and in-frame only. V, J and clone size were drawn from that table, and D and trimming were deduced from the DNA. The sample has a few hundred thousand clones; around 92% are singletons. Sequenced sample: peripheral blood. This chain links TRBV15 with TRBJ1-5; the match to TRBD1 covers 7 bases. The TCR comes from a man aged 35 to 55 with acute or convalescent COVID-19. CDR3 in amino acids: CATFRGQRGRHCYSNQPQHF. The CDR3 DNA is TGTGCCACCTTTAGGGGCCAGAGGGGGCGCCATTGCTATAGCAATCAGCCCCAGCATTTT.